This T cell receptor beta chain was observed in a study of blood T cell repertoires in COVID-19. The data were produced by immunoSEQ multiplex PCR, yet TCRdb's version contains in-frame clones alone and is incomplete. The sample records 310,000 or so clones, roughly 90% being singletons. As to this clone: The junction does not match germline at one end; this may be a read error.

Germline V gene sequence: CDR1 ENHRY, CDR2 SYGVKD. The CDR3 is made up of 16 amino acids. Cohorts were determined from participant-reported clinical history. Material for sequencing was PBMCs or T cells enriched from blood (not recorded which). The clonotype was recovered from a woman between 18 and 30 years old with acute COVID-19. This chain links TRBV10-3 with TRBJ2-1; 11 positions agree with TRBD1. As DNA, the CDR3 is TGTGCCATCGGTGACCCGGGACAGGGGGTTTACAATGAGCAGTTCTTC. This sequence encodes CAIGDPGQGVYNEQFF.